Described below is a single T cell receptor beta chain sequence and its context. Its target is not known. Assay: immunoSEQ multiplex PCR; the TCRdb copy retains only in-frame clones and omits some. The repertoire holds some 100,000 clones, with approximately 91% as singletons. This record comes from a study of T cell responses to AZD1222 COVID-19 vaccine. Overall study findings and caveats: Nearly half of spike-specific TCRs reportedly target variant regions that are unmutated in the B.1.351 and B.1.1.7 variants.

The CDR3 is 11 residues long. Trimming took 7 bases from V and 11 from J, leaving 14 bases between them. Germline lookup yields CDR1 MNHEY and CDR2 SVGAGI. The genes are TRBV6-5 and TRBJ1-1, with D maybe TRBD1 (5 bases). The sample consisted of peripheral blood, taken on day 0 of AZD1222 vaccination. The receptor was isolated from an adult in good health. The CDR3 DNA reads TGTGCCAGCACAACAGGAATTGGGGCTTTCTTT. The encoded protein is CASTTGIGAFF.